The entry below describes one T cell receptor beta chain. In the study's own analysis: By means of reference gene primer amplification, nucleated cell counts were estimated. Sequenced by immunoSEQ multiplex PCR; TCRdb stores in-frame clones only, minus some. The D gene and trimming were derived from the DNA, and the V and J assignments and clone size from that table. The repertoire holds under 250,000 clones, with 80% to 90% as singletons. The CDR3 is 14 residues long. Trimming at V came to 7 bases and at J to 4 bases, leaving 5 bases not matched to a gene. Germline CDR1 and CDR2: MDHEN and SYDVKM. The data stem from a study of blood T cell repertoires in COVID-19. Study information: Researchers got acute and convalescent COVID-19 samples from the United States, Italy and Spain. The analysed material was cDNA or gDNA that came from T cells, B-cell-depleted T cells, or PBMCs.

This clonotype was sampled from a man in his fifties who had recovered from COVID-19. Sequencing was carried out using peripheral blood. The V call is TRBV28, the J call TRBJ2-3, with 10 nucleotides matching TRBD1. The CDR3: CASKGTGEADTQYF. In DNA, the CDR3 is TGTGCCAGCAAGGGGACAGGGGAGGCAGATACGCAGTATTTT.